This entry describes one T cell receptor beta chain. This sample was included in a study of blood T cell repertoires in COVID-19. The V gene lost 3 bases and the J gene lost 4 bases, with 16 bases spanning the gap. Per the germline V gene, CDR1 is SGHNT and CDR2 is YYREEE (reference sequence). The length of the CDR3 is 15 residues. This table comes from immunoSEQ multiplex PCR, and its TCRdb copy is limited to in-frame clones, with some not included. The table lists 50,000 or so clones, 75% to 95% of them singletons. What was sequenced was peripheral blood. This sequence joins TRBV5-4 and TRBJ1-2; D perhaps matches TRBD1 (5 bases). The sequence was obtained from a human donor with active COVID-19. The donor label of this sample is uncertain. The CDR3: CASSWGVEGFYGYTF. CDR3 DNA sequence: TGTGCCAGCAGCTGGGGGGTGGAGGGTTTCTATGGCTACACCTTC.